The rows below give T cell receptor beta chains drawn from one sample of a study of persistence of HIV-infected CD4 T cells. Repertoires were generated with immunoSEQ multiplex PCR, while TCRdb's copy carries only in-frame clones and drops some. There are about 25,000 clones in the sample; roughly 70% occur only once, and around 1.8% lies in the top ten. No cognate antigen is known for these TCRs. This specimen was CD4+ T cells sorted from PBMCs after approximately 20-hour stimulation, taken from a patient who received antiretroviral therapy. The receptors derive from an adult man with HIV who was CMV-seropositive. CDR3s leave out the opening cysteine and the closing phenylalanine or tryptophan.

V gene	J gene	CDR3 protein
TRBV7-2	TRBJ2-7	ASSIPGRQVLREQY
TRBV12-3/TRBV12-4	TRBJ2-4	ASGKGSQNIQY
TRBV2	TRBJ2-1	ASLTTYNEQF
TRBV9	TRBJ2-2	ASTLGGGQNTGELF
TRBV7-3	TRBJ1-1	ASSFLGGMNTEAF
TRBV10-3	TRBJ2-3	AISPDYHTDTQY
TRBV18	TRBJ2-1	ASSPRTGSYNEQF
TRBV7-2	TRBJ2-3	ASSLGVETDTQY
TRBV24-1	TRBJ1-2	ATSEGDRHFNYGYT
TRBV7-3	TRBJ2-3	ASSLNGGATDTQY
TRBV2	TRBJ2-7	ASSPLREQY
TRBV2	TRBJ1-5	ASRGSGTENQPQH
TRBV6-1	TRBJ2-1	ASSEEGLAGPRSYNEQF
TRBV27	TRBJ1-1	ASKGWGTEAF
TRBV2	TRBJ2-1	ASSVGLAAYNEQF
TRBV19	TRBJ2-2	ASSGQVVAGELF
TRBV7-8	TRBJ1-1	ASSLAAGTGYMDTEAF
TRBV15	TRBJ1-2	ATSRETGIYGYT
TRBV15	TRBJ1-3	ATSRDRFSGNTIY
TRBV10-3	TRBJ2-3	AIRQGTSTDTQY
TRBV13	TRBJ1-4	ASSQQGANEKLF
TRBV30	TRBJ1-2	AWSFAGGGYGYT
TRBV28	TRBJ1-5	ASTPPGGWGQPQH
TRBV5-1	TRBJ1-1	ASSQQGQGLNTEAF
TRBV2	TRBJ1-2	ASSEEGAGGYT
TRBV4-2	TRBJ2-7	ASSQEVELLAYEQY
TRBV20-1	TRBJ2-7	SAPREYEQY
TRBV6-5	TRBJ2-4	ASSYSRTVVKNIQY
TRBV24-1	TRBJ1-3	ATSDLKGLSGNTIY
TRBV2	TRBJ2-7	ASSVYEQY
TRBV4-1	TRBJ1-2	ASSQAPGLYGYT
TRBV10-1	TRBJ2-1	AQGGQSSSYNEQF